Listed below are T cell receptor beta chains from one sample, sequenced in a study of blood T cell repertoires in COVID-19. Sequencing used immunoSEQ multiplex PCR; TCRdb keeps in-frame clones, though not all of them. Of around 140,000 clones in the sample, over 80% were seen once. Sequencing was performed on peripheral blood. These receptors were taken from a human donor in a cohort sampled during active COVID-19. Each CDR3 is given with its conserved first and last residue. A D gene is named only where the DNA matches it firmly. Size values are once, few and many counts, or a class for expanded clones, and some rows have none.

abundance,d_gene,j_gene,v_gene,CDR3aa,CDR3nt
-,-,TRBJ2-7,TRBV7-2,CASSLGRTVYEQYF,TGTGCCAGCAGCTTAGGGAGGACCGTTTACGAGCAGTACTTC
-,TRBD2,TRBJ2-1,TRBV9,CASSVGLSGDGGGQFF,TGTGCCAGCAGCGTAGGGCTTAGCGGGGACGGGGGTGGACAGTTCTTC
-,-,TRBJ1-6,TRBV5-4,CASSLSEFKPLHF,TGTGCCAGCAGCTTGAGCGAGTTTAAGCCCCTCCACTTT
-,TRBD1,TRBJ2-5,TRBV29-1,CSLGQGPETQYF,TGCAGCCTTGGACAGGGGCCAGAGACCCAGTACTTC
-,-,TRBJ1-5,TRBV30,CACTGVNSNQPQHF,TGTGCCTGCACAGGAGTAAATAGCAATCAGCCCCAGCATTTT
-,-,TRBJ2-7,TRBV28,CASGAQYEQYF,TGTGCCAGCGGGGCTCAGTACGAGCAGTACTTC
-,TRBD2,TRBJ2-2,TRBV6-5,CASRLAENTGELFF,TGTGCCAGCAGACTAGCGGAGAACACCGGGGAGCTGTTTTTT
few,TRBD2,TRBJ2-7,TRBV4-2,CASSHSLAVSYEQYF,TGTGCCAGCAGCCACTCACTAGCGGTCTCCTACGAGCAGTACTTC
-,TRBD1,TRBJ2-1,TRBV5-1,CASSLFTGQGLGEQFF,TGCGCCAGCAGCTTATTTACGGGACAGGGTTTAGGTGAGCAGTTCTTC
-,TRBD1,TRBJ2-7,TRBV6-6,CASFLSGTGGAQYF,TGTGCCAGCTTCCTCTCCGGGACAGGGGGCGCGCAGTACTTC
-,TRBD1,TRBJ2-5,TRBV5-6,CASTEPWDSPSYQETQYF,TGTGCCAGCACCGAACCGTGGGACAGTCCGTCGTACCAAGAGACCCAGTACTTC
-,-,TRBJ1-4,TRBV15,CATRPGRATNEKLFF,TGTGCCACCAGGCCAGGCAGGGCAACTAATGAAAAACTGTTTTTT
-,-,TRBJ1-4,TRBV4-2,CASSQDWSEKLFF,TGTGCCAGCAGCCAAGATTGGAGCGAAAAACTGTTTTTT